The source of this T cell receptor (beta chain) is a study of T cells in Graves' hyperthyroidism and ophthalmopathy (dated by TCRdb to the late 2010s). About the investigation overall: Peripheral blood samples were taken at initial diagnosis, before any treatment was given. To identify distinguishing TCR V-J signatures, a discovery cohort of 90 to 100 patients was used, comprising 40 to 45 with Graves' ophthalmopathy and 55 to 65 with stable Graves' hyperthyroidism. Whether ophthalmopathy could be predicted prospectively was tested in an independent validation cohort made up of 18 to 20 hyperthyroidism patients plus 17 patients who later progressed to ophthalmopathy. For training and testing, the 80 to 100 patients in the discovery cohort were randomly divided in a 7:3 ratio. In addition, the study compared T-cell repertoires in thyroid tissue and in blood from about 6 Graves' hyperthyroidism patients. After sampling, hyperthyroidism patients received methimazole starting at 30 mg daily, and ophthalmopathy patients received high-dose intravenous methylprednisolone. The paper reports TCR Vbeta CDR3 sequencing of about 140 peripheral blood samples: under 45 ophthalmopathy, under 80 hyperthyroidism and around 17 progressor patients. Results and caveats for the whole study, not just this receptor: In validation, the model predicted progression to ophthalmopathy a median of around 6.5 months before onset, with around 70% sensitivity and nearly 75% specificity. Sample size was not statistically predetermined, and investigators were not blinded to group allocation. Most expanded thyroid clonotypes (frequency above 0.001) were also detected in blood, suggesting blood repertoires may reflect thyroid immune responses. A 13 V-J signature model separated ophthalmopathy from stable hyperthyroidism, with around 90% sensitivity and 81% to 82% specificity in cross-validation and 80%/75% in testing.

V drops 5 bases and J drops 4 bases, leaving 12 bases in between. CDR1 MDHEN and CDR2 SYDVKM were looked up in the germline V gene. The CDR3 spans 13 residues, from the cysteine through the phenylalanine. The entry retains the CDR3 DNA only, 39 bases that are in frame from base 1. In this sample, this clonotype turned up many times. Which antigen it targets is not known. Base qualities are not recorded, but no much larger clone differs from it by a single base. A patient counted as having stable Graves' hyperthyroidism if no progression to ophthalmopathy occurred over 18 months of follow-up. Hyperthyroidism patients were aged 18 to 65 years and newly diagnosed, with disease duration of less than 2 months. The study excluded patients with uncontrolled infections, other autoimmune diseases, pregnancy or lactation. Diagnoses were established on the basis of clinical symptoms, serum thyroxine and TRAb, thyroid ultrasound, and orbital computed tomography. PBMCs were separated from under 11 ml of fresh peripheral blood using Ficoll-Paque density gradient centrifugation. Total RNA was extracted with Trizol reagent, and quality was checked on an Agilent 2100 Bioanalyzer.

The TCR beta CDR3 regions were amplified from RNA transcripts. A first-round RT-PCR of the TCR CDR3 used the HTBI primer set with the Qiagen OneStep RT-PCR kit. A second multiplex PCR round built the libraries, followed by size selection and purification. The libraries were sequenced on an Illumina HiSeq2000 using paired-end 100 bp reads. The study's own analysis went as follows. SOAPnuke was used to process the raw data, throwing out any read that contained adapters or uncalled bases, had a mean Phred below 15, or lacked an exact constant-primer or identifier match. High-quality paired reads were merged using COPE v1.2.5, and each unique nucleotide sequence was defined as a clonotype. MiTCR v1.1 was used to align the clonotypes against IMGT TRBV, TRBD and TRBJ reference segments. Only V-J combinations with frequency above 0.0001, covering roughly 99% of repertoires, were analysed. A TCS score was defined as the ratio between F50 (clonal expansion) and ExV (chaos), using BLOSUM62-based TCRdist between CDR3 peptides within each V-J. Welch's t-statistics and random forest reduced roughly 530 V-J features to 10 to 15, which were used in a naive Bayes classifier (R e1071). TCRdb reworked the public reads: Q25 trimming with fastp, MiXCR clone assembly, productive beta chains retained. Every CDR3 protein is listed once, alongside the most common genes and DNA of its rows. The V and J calls and clone size come from TCRdb's table, not from the authors' own analysis. Present in this sample are around 340,000 distinct CDR3 sequences, about 15% of which were seen just once. Roughly 31% of the sample is taken by the ten largest.

This chain joins TRBV28 to TRBJ2-7, with no confidently assigned D gene. The receptor was isolated from a man in his thirties or forties with Graves' hyperthyroidism. Material for sequencing was blood. The DNA is TGTGCCAGCAGTCCGTCAAATTTGTACGAGCAGTACTTC. Its coded protein is CASSPSNLYEQYF.